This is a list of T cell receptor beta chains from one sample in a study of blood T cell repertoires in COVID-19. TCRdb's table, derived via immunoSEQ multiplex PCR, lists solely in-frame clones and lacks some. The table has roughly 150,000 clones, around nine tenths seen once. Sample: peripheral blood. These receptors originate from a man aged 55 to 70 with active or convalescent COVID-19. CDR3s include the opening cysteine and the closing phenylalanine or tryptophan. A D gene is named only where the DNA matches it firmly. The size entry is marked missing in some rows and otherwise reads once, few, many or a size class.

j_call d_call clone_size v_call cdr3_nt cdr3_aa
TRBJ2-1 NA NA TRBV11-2 TGTGCCAGCAGCTCTGGTCTTTGGGACATCAATGAGCAGTTCTTC CASSSGLWDINEQFF
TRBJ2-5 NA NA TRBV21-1 TGTGCCAGCAGCAAAGCTGCCGGACAGGGCAACCAAGAGACCCAGTACTTC CASSKAAGQGNQETQYF
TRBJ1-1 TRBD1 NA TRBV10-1 TGCGCCAGCAGTGAGCCAAGGGACAGGGTGGCTTTCTTT CASSEPRDRVAFF
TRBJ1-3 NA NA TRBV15 TGTGCCACCAGCAGAGATCCGACAGCCTCTGGAAACACCATATATTTT CATSRDPTASGNTIYF
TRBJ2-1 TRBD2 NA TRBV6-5 TGTGCCAGCAGCACGTCTAGCGGGAGTAGCGATGAGCAGTTCTTC CASSTSSGSSDEQFF
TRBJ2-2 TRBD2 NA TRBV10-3 TGTGCCATCAGCCCGACTAGCGGAAACACCGGGGAGCTGTTTTTT CAISPTSGNTGELFF
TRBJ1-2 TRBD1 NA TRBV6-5 TGTGCCAGCGCTGCAGGGGGAGTCTATGGCTACACCTTC CASAAGGVYGYTF
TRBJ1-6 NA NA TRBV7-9 TGTGCCAGCGGTGCAGATTCACCCCTCCACTTT CASGADSPLHF
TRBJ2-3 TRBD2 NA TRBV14 TGTGCCAGCAGCCATTTCATGGGACTAGCAGCGGATACGCAGTATTTT CASSHFMGLAADTQYF
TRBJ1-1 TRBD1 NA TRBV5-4 TGTGCCAGCACCCCGACAGGGGGCCACACTGAAGCTTTCTTT CASTPTGGHTEAFF
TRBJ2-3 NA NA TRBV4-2 TGTGCCAGCAGCCCCCCCTCGGGAGGCACAGATACGCAGTATTTT CASSPPSGGTDTQYF
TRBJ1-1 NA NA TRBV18 TGTGCCAGCTCACCATACACGGGGGATGAAGCTTTCTTT CASSPYTGDEAFF
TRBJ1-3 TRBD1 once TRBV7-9 TGTGCCAGCAGCTTATGGGACAGGGGGCTCTCTGGAAACACCATATATTTT CASSLWDRGLSGNTIYF
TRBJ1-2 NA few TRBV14 TGTGCCAGCAGCCAATGGGGGGGCCCCTATGGCTACACCTTC CASSQWGGPYGYTF
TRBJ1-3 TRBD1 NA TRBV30 TGTGCCTGGAGTCTTGGGACAGGGGGAAACACCATATATTTT CAWSLGTGGNTIYF
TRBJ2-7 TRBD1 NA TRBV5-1 TGCGCCAGCAGCCTCGGACAGGCCGGTCCCTACGAGCAGTACTTC CASSLGQAGPYEQYF
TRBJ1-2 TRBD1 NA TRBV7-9 TGTGCCAGCAGCCCGACAGGGGGGAACTATGGCTACACCTTC CASSPTGGNYGYTF
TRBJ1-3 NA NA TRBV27 TGTGCCAGCAGTCGGAGAACTGGAAACACCATATATTTT CASSRRTGNTIYF
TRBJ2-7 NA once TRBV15 TGTGCCACCAGCAGAGATCTTAGTATCATATACGAGCAGTACTTC CATSRDLSIIYEQYF
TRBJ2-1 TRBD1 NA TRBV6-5 TGTGCCACGTGGAGGGGGACAGGGCCCTACAATGAGCAGTTCTTC CATWRGTGPYNEQFF
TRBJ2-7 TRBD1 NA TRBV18 TGTGCCAGCTCACCAATATCACCGGGACAGGGCCACTACGAGCAGTACTTC CASSPISPGQGHYEQYF
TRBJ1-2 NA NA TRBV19 TGTGCCAGTCGCCAGACAGGCCCTGCTAACTATGGCTACACCTTC CASRQTGPANYGYTF
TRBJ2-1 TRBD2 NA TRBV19 TGTGCCAGTACCGCCGGGACTAGCGGGAGCCCCGGGCAGTTCTTC CASTAGTSGSPGQFF
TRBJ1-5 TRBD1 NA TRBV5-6 TGTGCCAGCAGCTTGGGCCAGGGGGAGCCCCAGCATTTT CASSLGQGEPQHF
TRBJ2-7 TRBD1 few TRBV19 TGTGCCAGTAGTATAGGGGAGAGGACAGGGGTCTACGAGCAGTACTTC CASSIGERTGVYEQYF
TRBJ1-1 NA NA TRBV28 TGTGCCAGCAGTTTGACACAGAACACTGAAGCTTTCTTT CASSLTQNTEAFF
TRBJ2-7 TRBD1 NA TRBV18 TGTGCCAGCTCACCGGACAGGGGGCGCGCCTACGAGCAGTACTTC CASSPDRGRAYEQYF
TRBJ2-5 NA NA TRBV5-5 TGTGCCAGCAGCTTGCGGGTAGGCCAAGAGACCCAGTACTTC CASSLRVGQETQYF
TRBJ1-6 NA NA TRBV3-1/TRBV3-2 TGTGCCAGCAGCCAAGTGAGGGATTCACCCCTCCACTTT CASSQVRDSPLHF
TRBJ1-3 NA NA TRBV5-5 TGTGCCAGCAGCTTGGGACTTGAATTAGGAACTGGAAACACCATATATTTT CASSLGLELGTGNTIYF
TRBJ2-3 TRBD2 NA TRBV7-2 TGTGCCAGCAGCATCTGGACTAGCGGGAGGGAGGCAGATACGCAGTATTTT CASSIWTSGREADTQYF
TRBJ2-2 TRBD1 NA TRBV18 TGTGCCAGCTCACCTCTGACAGGGCGCGACGGGGAGCTGTTTTTT CASSPLTGRDGELFF
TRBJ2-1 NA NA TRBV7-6 TGTGCCAGCAGCTTACGGGATCGTTCATCCAATGAGCAGTTCTTC CASSLRDRSSNEQFF
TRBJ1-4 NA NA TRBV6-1 TGTGCCAGCAGTGAAAGGGGAGGCGAAAAACTGTTTTTT CASSERGGEKLFF
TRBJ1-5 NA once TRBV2 TGTGCCAGCAGGAGGCAGGGTTATAGCAATCAGCCCCAGCATTTT CASRRQGYSNQPQHF
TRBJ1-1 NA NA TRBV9 TGTGCCAGCAGTAATTTTGGGGGGTGGACTGAAGCTTTCTTT CASSNFGGWTEAFF
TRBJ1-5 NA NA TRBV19 TGTGCCAGTAGTATTATTCCCGGGAGCAATCAGCCCCAGCATTTT CASSIIPGSNQPQHF
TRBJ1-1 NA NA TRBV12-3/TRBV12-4 TGTGCCAGCAGTTTCACAGGGAGGGGTGAAGCTTTCTTT CASSFTGRGEAFF
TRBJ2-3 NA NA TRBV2 TGTGCCAGCAGAGTCAAGCGCTATATCTGGACAGATACGCAGTATTTT CASRVKRYIWTDTQYF
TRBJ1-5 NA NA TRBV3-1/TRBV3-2 TGTGCCAGCAGCCAAGACGGAACGGGGTGGCAGCCCCAGCATTTT CASSQDGTGWQPQHF
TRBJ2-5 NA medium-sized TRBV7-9 TGTGCCAGCAGCTTAGAGTTAGCCATGGAGGAGACCCAGTACTTC CASSLELAMEETQYF
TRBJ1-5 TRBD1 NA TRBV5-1 TGCGCCAGCAGCTTGGGCCCGACAGGGCTCGGGGGCAATCAGCCCCAGCATTTT CASSLGPTGLGGNQPQHF
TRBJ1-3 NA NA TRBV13 TGTGCCAGCAGCGGAGTCGGAAACACCATATATTTT CASSGVGNTIYF
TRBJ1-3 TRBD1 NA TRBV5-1 TGCGCCAGCAGCTCGGGACAGGCAAGCGGAAACACCATATATTTT CASSSGQASGNTIYF
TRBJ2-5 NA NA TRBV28 TGTGCCAGCAGTTTATTGGCAGGGGCATCCCAAGAGACCCAGTACTTC CASSLLAGASQETQYF
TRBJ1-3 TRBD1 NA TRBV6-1 TGTGCCAGCAGTGAAGCCCGAAGGGGGCAAGGAAACACCATATATTTT CASSEARRGQGNTIYF
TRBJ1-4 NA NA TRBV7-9 TGTGCCAGCAGCGAAAGGGGCGCAGGAACTAATGAAAAACTGTTTTTT CASSERGAGTNEKLFF
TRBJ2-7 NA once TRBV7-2 TGTGCCAGCAGCTTAGCCGGGATAGAAAGCTACGAGCAGTACTTC CASSLAGIESYEQYF
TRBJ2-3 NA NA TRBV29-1 TGCAGCGTTGGAGTGGGAGGAACAGATACGCAGTATTTT CSVGVGGTDTQYF
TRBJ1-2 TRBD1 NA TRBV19 TGTGCCAGTAGTATCGAGGGACAGATCTACACCTTC CASSIEGQIYTF